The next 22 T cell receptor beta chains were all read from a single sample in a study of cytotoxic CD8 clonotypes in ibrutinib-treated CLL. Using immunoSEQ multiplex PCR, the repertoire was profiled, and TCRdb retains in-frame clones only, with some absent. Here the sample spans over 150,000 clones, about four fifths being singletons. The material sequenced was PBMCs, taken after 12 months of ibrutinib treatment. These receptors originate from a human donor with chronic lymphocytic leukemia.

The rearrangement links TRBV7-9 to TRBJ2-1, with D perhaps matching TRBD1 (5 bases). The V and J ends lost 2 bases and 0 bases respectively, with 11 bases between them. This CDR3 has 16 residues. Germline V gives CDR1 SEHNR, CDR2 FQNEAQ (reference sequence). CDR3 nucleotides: TGTGCCAGCAGCTTAAGGTACAGGAGCTCCTACAATGAGCAGTTCTTC. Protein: CASSLRYRSSYNEQFF.

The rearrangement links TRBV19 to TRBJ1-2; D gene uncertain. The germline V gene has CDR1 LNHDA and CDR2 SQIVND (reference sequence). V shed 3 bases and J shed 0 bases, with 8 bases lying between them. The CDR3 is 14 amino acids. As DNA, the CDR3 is TGTGCCAGTAGTATCTGGGGATCTAACTATGGCTACACCTTC. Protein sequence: CASSIWGSNYGYTF.

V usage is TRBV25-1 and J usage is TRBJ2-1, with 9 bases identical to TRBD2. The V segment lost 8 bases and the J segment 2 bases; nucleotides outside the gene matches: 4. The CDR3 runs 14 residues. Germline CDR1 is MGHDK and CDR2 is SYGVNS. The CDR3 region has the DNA TGTGCCAGCTGGAGCGGGGGGCCCTACAATGAGCAGTTCTTC. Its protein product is CASWSGGPYNEQFF.

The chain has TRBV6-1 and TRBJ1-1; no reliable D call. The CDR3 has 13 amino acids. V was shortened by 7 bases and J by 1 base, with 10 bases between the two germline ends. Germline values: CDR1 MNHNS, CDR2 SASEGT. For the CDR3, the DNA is TGTGCCAGCACCCGGAATGAGAACACTGAAGCTTTCTTT. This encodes CASTRNENTEAFF.

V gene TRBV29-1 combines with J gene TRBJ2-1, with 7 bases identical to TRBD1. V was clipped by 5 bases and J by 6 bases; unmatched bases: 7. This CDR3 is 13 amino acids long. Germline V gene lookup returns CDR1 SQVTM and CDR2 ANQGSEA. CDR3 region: CSVRQGISNEQFF. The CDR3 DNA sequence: TGCAGCGTTCGACAGGGAATTTCCAATGAGCAGTTCTTC.

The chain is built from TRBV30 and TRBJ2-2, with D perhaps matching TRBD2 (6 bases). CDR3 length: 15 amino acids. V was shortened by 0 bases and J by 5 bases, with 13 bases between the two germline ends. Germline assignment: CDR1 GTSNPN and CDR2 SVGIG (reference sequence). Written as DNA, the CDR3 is TGTGCCTGGAGTGTAGGGACTTGGGGGACCGGGGAGCTGTTTTTT. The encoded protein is CAWSVGTWGTGELFF.

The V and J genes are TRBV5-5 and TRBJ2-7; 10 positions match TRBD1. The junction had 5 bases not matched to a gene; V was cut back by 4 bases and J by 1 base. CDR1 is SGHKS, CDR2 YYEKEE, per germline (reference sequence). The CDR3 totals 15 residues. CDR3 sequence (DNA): TGTGCCAGCAGCCTGGGACAGGGGAGTTCCTACGAGCAGTACTTC. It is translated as CASSLGQGSSYEQYF.

DNA of the CDR3: TGTGCCAGCAGCCCGACCCTGGGGGGGTTTAGGGACATTCAGTACTTC. This gives the protein CASSPTLGGFRDIQYF. V is TRBV7-2 and J is TRBJ2-4; 7 positions agree with TRBD2. Germline V gives CDR1 SGHTA, CDR2 FQGNSA. This CDR3 has 16 residues. V lost 5 bases, J lost 8 bases, and 15 bases stayed unmatched.

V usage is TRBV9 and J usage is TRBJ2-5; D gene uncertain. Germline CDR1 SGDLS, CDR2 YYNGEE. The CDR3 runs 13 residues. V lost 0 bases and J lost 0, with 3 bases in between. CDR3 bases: TGTGCCAGCAGCGTAGACAACCAAGAGACCCAGTACTTC. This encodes CASSVDNQETQYF.

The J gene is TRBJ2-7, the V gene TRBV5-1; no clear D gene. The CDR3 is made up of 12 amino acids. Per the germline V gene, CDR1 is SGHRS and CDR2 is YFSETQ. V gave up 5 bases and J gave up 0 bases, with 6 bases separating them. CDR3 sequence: CASRATSYEQYF. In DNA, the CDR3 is TGCGCCAGCAGGGCTACCTCCTACGAGCAGTACTTC.

The CDR3 nucleotides are TGTGCCAGCAGTCTTAGACAGGGAAATATGGCTTTCTTT. Its protein is CASSLRQGNMAFF. The chain has TRBV28 and TRBJ1-1, with 7 bases aligning to TRBD1. Trimming removed 5 bases from V and 11 bases from J; junction bases left unmatched: 11. The V gene's germline CDR1 is MDHEN and CDR2 SYDVKM. CDR3 size: 13 residues.

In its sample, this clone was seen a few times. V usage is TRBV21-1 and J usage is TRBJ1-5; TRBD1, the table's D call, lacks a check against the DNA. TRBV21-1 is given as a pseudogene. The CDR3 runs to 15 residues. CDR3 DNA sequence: TGTGCCAGCAGCAGGAAGACAGGGAGCAATCAGCCCCAGCATTTT. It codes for CASSRKTGSNQPQHF.

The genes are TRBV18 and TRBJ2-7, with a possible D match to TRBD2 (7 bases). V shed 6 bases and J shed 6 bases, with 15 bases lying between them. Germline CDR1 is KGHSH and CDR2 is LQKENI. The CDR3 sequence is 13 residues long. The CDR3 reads CASSRNREGEQYF. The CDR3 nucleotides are TGTGCCAGCTCCCGGAACAGGGAGGGCGAGCAGTACTTC.

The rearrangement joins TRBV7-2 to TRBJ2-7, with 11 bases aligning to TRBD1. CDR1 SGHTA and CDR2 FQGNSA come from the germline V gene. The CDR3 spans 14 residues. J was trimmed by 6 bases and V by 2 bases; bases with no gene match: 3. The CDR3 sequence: CASSLQGQGGEQYF. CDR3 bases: TGTGCCAGCAGCTTACAGGGACAGGGGGGCGAGCAGTACTTC.

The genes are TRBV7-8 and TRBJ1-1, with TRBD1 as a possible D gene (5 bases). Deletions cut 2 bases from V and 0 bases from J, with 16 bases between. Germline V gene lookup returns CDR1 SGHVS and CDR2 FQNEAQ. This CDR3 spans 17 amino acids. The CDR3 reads CASSLRVQTDLNTEAFF. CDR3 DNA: TGTGCCAGCAGCTTAAGGGTCCAGACAGATCTGAACACTGAAGCTTTCTTT.

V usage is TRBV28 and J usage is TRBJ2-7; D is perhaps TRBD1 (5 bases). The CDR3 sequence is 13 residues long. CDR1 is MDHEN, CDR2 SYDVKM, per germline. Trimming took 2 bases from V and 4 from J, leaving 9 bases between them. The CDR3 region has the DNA TGTGCCAGCAGTTTAGGCAGGGTGTACGAGCAGTACTTC. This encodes CASSLGRVYEQYF.

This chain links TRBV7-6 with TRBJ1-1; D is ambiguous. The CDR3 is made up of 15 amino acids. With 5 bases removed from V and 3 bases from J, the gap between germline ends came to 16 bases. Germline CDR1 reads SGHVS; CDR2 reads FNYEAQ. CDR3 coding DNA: TGTGCCAGCAGCCCCACGAACCGGGGAGACACTGAAGCTTTCTTT. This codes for CASSPTNRGDTEAFF.

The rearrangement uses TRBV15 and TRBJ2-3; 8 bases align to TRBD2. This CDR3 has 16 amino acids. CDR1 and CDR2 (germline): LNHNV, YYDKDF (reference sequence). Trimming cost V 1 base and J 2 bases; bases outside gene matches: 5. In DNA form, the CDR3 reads TGTGCCACCAGCAGAGGACTAGCGTCCGCCACAGATACGCAGTATTTT. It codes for CATSRGLASATDTQYF.

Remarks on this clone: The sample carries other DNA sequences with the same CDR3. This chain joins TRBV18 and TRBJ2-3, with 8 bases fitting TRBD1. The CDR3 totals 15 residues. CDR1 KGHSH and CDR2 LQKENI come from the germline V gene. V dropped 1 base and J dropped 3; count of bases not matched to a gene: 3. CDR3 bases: TGTGCCAGCTCACCACGTCAGGGGGCTACAGATACGCAGTATTTT. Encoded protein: CASSPRQGATDTQYF.

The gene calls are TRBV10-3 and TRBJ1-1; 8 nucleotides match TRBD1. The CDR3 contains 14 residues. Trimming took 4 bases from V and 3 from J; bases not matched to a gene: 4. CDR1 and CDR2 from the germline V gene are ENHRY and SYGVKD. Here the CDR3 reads CAISGTGSDTEAFF. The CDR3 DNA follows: TGTGCCATCAGTGGGACAGGGTCGGACACTGAAGCTTTCTTT.

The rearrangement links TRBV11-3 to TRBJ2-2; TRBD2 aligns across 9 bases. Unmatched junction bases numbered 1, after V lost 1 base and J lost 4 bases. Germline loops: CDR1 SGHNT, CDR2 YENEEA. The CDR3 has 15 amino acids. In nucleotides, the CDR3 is TGTGCCAGCAGCTTAGGAGCGGGAGGCACCGGGGAGCTGTTTTTT. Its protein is CASSLGAGGTGELFF.

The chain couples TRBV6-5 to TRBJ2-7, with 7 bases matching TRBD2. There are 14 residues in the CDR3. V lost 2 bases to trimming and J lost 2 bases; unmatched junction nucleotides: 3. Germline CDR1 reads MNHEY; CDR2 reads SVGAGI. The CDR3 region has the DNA TGTGCCAGCAGTTACGGACTAGAAGCCTACGAGCAGTACTTC. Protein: CASSYGLEAYEQYF.